This record looks at one T cell receptor beta chain sequence and its context. No antigen is known for it. This entry is derived from a study of a mutant IDH1 vaccine in newly diagnosed glioma. For the study at large: Those enrolled had earlier been treated with radiotherapy, temozolomide, or both, mostly both.

This table comes from immunoSEQ multiplex PCR, and its TCRdb copy is limited to in-frame clones, with some not included. The table includes some 30,000 clones, roughly three quarters detected once. Stated time point: week 35, safety follow-up. Each dose delivered 300 ug of mutant IDH1 20-mer peptide subcutaneously with imiquimod. Astrocytomas that were new, WHO grade 3 or 4, IDH1-mutant and ATRX-lost were present in the donors. The CDR3 runs to 15 residues. Looked up from germline, CDR1 is SGHTA and CDR2 is FQGNSA. The V end was cut by 3 bases, the J end by 0 bases, with 11 bases between. The specimen comprised PBMCs, sampled from a glioma patient whose treatment included an IDH1 peptide vaccine. This receptor was obtained from a woman aged 25 to 45 with glioma. Some clones in this sample may be carry-over from other donors' samples. The chain uses TRBV7-2 and TRBJ1-2, with D hard to call. In DNA form, the CDR3 reads TGTGCCAGCAGCTTTTTTCCCCCAGCTAACTATGGCTACACCTTC. It codes for CASSFFPPANYGYTF.